Listed below are T cell receptor beta chains from one sample, sequenced in a study of shared clonotypes between healthy human individuals. Data came from immunoSEQ multiplex PCR; TCRdb stores just in-frame clones and leaves some out. The sample contains about 2 million clones, 90% to 95% of which appear only once. Sequenced input: naive CD4+ T cells sorted from blood. The receptor set was obtained from a man aged 18 to 29 in good health. Both conserved end residues are trimmed from each CDR3. Each record gives: V gene, CDR3 protein.

TRBV7-9	ASSSSGGTYNEQF
TRBV15	ATSRAGQFEQY
TRBV9	ASSAYRGGYT
TRBV2	ASSDSFRRDGYT
TRBV6-6	ASTLIGQRITEAF
TRBV27	ASSISSYNSPLH
TRBV5-1	ASSEGAVNTEAF
TRBV10-3	AIQTGYPGELF
TRBV30	AWSVNDRGYT
TRBV25-1	ASSEFWGDYEQY
TRBV27	ASSSSLTGELF
TRBV28	ASSSPGRYEQY
TRBV7-9	ASSSSPGVQNTEAF
TRBV28	ASSLEWGMNTEAF
TRBV7-8	ASSLTATNEKLF
TRBV2	ASVGDRDWEQY
TRBV7-2	ASSSLGTDQETQY
TRBV9	ASSPLQGRQETQY